This is a list of T cell receptor beta chains from one sample in a study of persistence of HIV-infected CD4 T cells. These receptors lack a known antigen. Assay: immunoSEQ multiplex PCR; the TCRdb copy retains only in-frame clones and omits some. The sample has tens of thousands of clones, over 65% seen once. The sequenced sample was CD4+ T cells sorted from PBMCs after approximately 18-hour stimulation, obtained from a patient who received antiretroviral therapy. All receptors come from an adult woman with HIV who was CMV-seropositive. Both conserved end residues are part of each CDR3. D genes are given only for firm matches. Some rows have no size entry. The others give once, few or many, or a class for an expanded clone.

v_gene: TRBV24-1
j_gene: TRBJ2-2
d_gene: TRBD1
abundance: NA
CDR3nt: TGTGCCACCAGTGGAACCGGGACAGGGGGGGCCGGGGAGCTGTTTTTT
CDR3aa: CATSGTGTGGAGELFF

v_gene: TRBV19
j_gene: TRBJ1-1
d_gene: NA
abundance: NA
CDR3nt: TGTGCCAGTAGTCTGGGCGGGAGCACTGAAGCTTTCTTT
CDR3aa: CASSLGGSTEAFF

v_gene: TRBV15
j_gene: TRBJ2-1
d_gene: NA
abundance: NA
CDR3nt: TGTGCCACCAGCAGAGATCGGGGTAGCTCCTACAATGAGCAGTTCTTC
CDR3aa: CATSRDRGSSYNEQFF

v_gene: TRBV9
j_gene: TRBJ2-7
d_gene: TRBD1
abundance: NA
CDR3nt: TGTGCCAGCAGCGTAGTCCCCGGGACAGTATACGAGCAGTACTTC
CDR3aa: CASSVVPGTVYEQYF

v_gene: TRBV12-3/TRBV12-4
j_gene: TRBJ1-1
d_gene: NA
abundance: NA
CDR3nt: TGTGCCAGCAGTTTGGCAGAGAACACTGAAGCTTTCTTT
CDR3aa: CASSLAENTEAFF

v_gene: TRBV24-1
j_gene: TRBJ2-5
d_gene: NA
abundance: NA
CDR3nt: TGTGCCACCAGTGATTTCGGCGAGACCCAGTACTTC
CDR3aa: CATSDFGETQYF

v_gene: TRBV30
j_gene: TRBJ1-6
d_gene: NA
abundance: NA
CDR3nt: TGTGCCTGGAGTGTCGCGGGGCCCGTGTGCCACTTT
CDR3aa: CAWSVAGPVCHF

v_gene: TRBV3-1/TRBV3-2
j_gene: TRBJ2-3
d_gene: NA
abundance: medium-sized
CDR3nt: TGTGCCAGCTTCTATGGGGGTACGCAGTATTTT
CDR3aa: CASFYGGTQYF

v_gene: TRBV12-5
j_gene: TRBJ2-7
d_gene: TRBD2
abundance: NA
CDR3nt: TGTGCTAGTGGTTCCTACAGCTACCGACTAGCGGGGGGGCCCTTCTCCTACGAGCAGTACTTC
CDR3aa: CASGSYSYRLAGGPFSYEQYF

v_gene: TRBV5-4
j_gene: TRBJ1-1
d_gene: NA
abundance: NA
CDR3nt: TGTGCCAGCAGCTTGACCGTCGTCACTGAAGCTTTCTTT
CDR3aa: CASSLTVVTEAFF

v_gene: TRBV11-1
j_gene: TRBJ1-2
d_gene: TRBD1
abundance: NA
CDR3nt: TGTGCCAGCAGCAAGGGACAGGAGTATGGCTACACCTTC
CDR3aa: CASSKGQEYGYTF

v_gene: TRBV7-9
j_gene: TRBJ2-3
d_gene: NA
abundance: NA
CDR3nt: TGTGCCAGCAGCTTAGGGTCTTTTGGGGACACAGATACGCAGTATTTT
CDR3aa: CASSLGSFGDTDTQYF

v_gene: TRBV25-1
j_gene: TRBJ2-6
d_gene: NA
abundance: NA
CDR3nt: TGTGCCAGCAGAGGGGAACGACGGTCTGGGGCCAACGTCCTGACTTTC
CDR3aa: CASRGERRSGANVLTF

v_gene: TRBV6-5
j_gene: TRBJ2-5
d_gene: TRBD2
abundance: NA
CDR3nt: TGTGCCAGCAGTCCGGGACTAGCAGTCGAGACCCAGTACTTC
CDR3aa: CASSPGLAVETQYF

v_gene: TRBV12-5
j_gene: TRBJ2-1
d_gene: NA
abundance: NA
CDR3nt: TGTGCTAGTGGTTTCAGTTCTGAGCAGTTCTTC
CDR3aa: CASGFSSEQFF

v_gene: TRBV7-8
j_gene: TRBJ1-4
d_gene: NA
abundance: NA
CDR3nt: TGTGCCAGCAGCCTAGGGACGGGCGGGGGAAATGAAAAACTGTTTTTT
CDR3aa: CASSLGTGGGNEKLFF

v_gene: TRBV5-5
j_gene: TRBJ1-5
d_gene: NA
abundance: NA
CDR3nt: TGTGCCAGCAGCTTGCTAGGGGCCAGCAATCAGCCCCAGCATTTT
CDR3aa: CASSLLGASNQPQHF

v_gene: TRBV10-1
j_gene: TRBJ2-7
d_gene: NA
abundance: NA
CDR3nt: TGCGCCAGCAGTGACCCGGGTTGGCCCTACGAGCAGTACTTC
CDR3aa: CASSDPGWPYEQYF

v_gene: TRBV10-3
j_gene: TRBJ2-3
d_gene: NA
abundance: NA
CDR3nt: TGTGCCATCAGTGAGTCGGCCCAGGGAGGGGGCCTTAGCACAGATACGCAGTATTTT
CDR3aa: CAISESAQGGGLSTDTQYF

v_gene: TRBV7-6
j_gene: TRBJ2-2
d_gene: NA
abundance: NA
CDR3nt: TGTGCCAGCAGCGCGCGGGACCGTCACACCGGGGAGCTGTTTTTT
CDR3aa: CASSARDRHTGELFF

v_gene: TRBV3-1/TRBV3-2
j_gene: TRBJ1-2
d_gene: NA
abundance: NA
CDR3nt: TGTGCCAGCAGCCAAGCTGTCAACTATGGCTACACCTTC
CDR3aa: CASSQAVNYGYTF

v_gene: TRBV30
j_gene: TRBJ1-2
d_gene: TRBD1
abundance: NA
CDR3nt: TGTGCCTGGAGTGTACGACAGGGTGGTGGCTACACCTTC
CDR3aa: CAWSVRQGGGYTF

v_gene: TRBV6-5
j_gene: TRBJ2-1
d_gene: NA
abundance: once
CDR3nt: TGTGCCAGCAGTCTCGCCGGGCGCTACAATGAGCAGTTCTTC
CDR3aa: CASSLAGRYNEQFF

v_gene: TRBV4-2
j_gene: TRBJ1-3
d_gene: NA
abundance: once
CDR3nt: TGTGCCAGCAGCCAAGATCTAGGGTCGGACACCATATATTTT
CDR3aa: CASSQDLGSDTIYF

v_gene: TRBV5-4
j_gene: TRBJ1-1
d_gene: NA
abundance: few
CDR3nt: TGTGCCAGCAGCTTGGACCCCCTTACAGGGCTTGAAGCTTTCTTT
CDR3aa: CASSLDPLTGLEAFF

v_gene: TRBV6-5
j_gene: TRBJ1-6
d_gene: NA
abundance: NA
CDR3nt: TGTGCCATGCAATACGATCTGGATTCACCCCTCCACTTT
CDR3aa: CAMQYDLDSPLHF

v_gene: TRBV30
j_gene: TRBJ2-3
d_gene: NA
abundance: NA
CDR3nt: TGTGCCTGGAGTGTACCCGTCCTCACAGATACGCAGTATTTT
CDR3aa: CAWSVPVLTDTQYF

v_gene: TRBV6-5
j_gene: TRBJ1-4
d_gene: TRBD1
abundance: NA
CDR3nt: TGTGCCAGCAGTCGGACAGGCCCAACTAATGAAAAACTGTTTTTT
CDR3aa: CASSRTGPTNEKLFF

v_gene: TRBV27
j_gene: TRBJ2-7
d_gene: TRBD1
abundance: NA
CDR3nt: TGTGCCAGCAGTTTCCGACAGGGGGAATACGAGCAGTACTTC
CDR3aa: CASSFRQGEYEQYF

v_gene: TRBV5-1
j_gene: TRBJ1-1
d_gene: NA
abundance: NA
CDR3nt: TGCGCCAGCAGCTTGGTGGTTAACGGGCCGAACTCTGAAGCTTTCTTT
CDR3aa: CASSLVVNGPNSEAFF

v_gene: TRBV6-1
j_gene: TRBJ1-2
d_gene: TRBD1
abundance: NA
CDR3nt: TGTGCCAGCAGTGAGGTAGCCGGGACAGGGTCCGGCTACACCTTC
CDR3aa: CASSEVAGTGSGYTF

v_gene: TRBV2
j_gene: TRBJ2-3
d_gene: TRBD2
abundance: few
CDR3nt: TGTGCCAGCAGTAAAAGGACTAGCGGGGGTTCAGATACGCAGTATTTT
CDR3aa: CASSKRTSGGSDTQYF

v_gene: TRBV5-1
j_gene: TRBJ2-2
d_gene: NA
abundance: NA
CDR3nt: TGCGCCAGCAGCCCGACGGGGTATGAACGGACCGGGGAGCTGTTTTTT
CDR3aa: CASSPTGYERTGELFF

v_gene: TRBV7-3
j_gene: TRBJ2-3
d_gene: NA
abundance: NA
CDR3nt: TGTGCCAGCAGCGGCGGGGGCATCGCAGATACGCAGTATTTT
CDR3aa: CASSGGGIADTQYF

v_gene: TRBV19
j_gene: TRBJ1-4
d_gene: NA
abundance: NA
CDR3nt: TGTGCCAGTAGTAACAAGGGGTCGGGAGGTGAAAAACTGTTTTTT
CDR3aa: CASSNKGSGGEKLFF

v_gene: TRBV19
j_gene: TRBJ2-2
d_gene: TRBD2
abundance: NA
CDR3nt: TGTGCCAGTACCGCTTATGGCCTAGCGGACAACACCGGGGAGCTGTTTTTT
CDR3aa: CASTAYGLADNTGELFF

v_gene: TRBV29-1
j_gene: TRBJ1-4
d_gene: NA
abundance: NA
CDR3nt: TGCAGCGTTGAAGCTCCGGCGGGGGGTTTTGGGGAAAAACTGTTTTTT
CDR3aa: CSVEAPAGGFGEKLFF

v_gene: TRBV5-6
j_gene: TRBJ2-5
d_gene: TRBD2
abundance: once
CDR3nt: TGTGCCAGCAGCTTTGTGGGACTAGCGGGGGAGACCCAGTACTTC
CDR3aa: CASSFVGLAGETQYF

v_gene: TRBV10-1
j_gene: TRBJ1-1
d_gene: NA
abundance: NA
CDR3nt: TGCGCCAGCAGTGCGGTACCGGGGAACACTGAAGCTTTCTTT
CDR3aa: CASSAVPGNTEAFF

v_gene: TRBV6-5
j_gene: TRBJ2-1
d_gene: TRBD2
abundance: NA
CDR3nt: TGTGCCAGCAGTTACCGACTAGCGCGAAGTGAGCAGTTCTTC
CDR3aa: CASSYRLARSEQFF

v_gene: TRBV14
j_gene: TRBJ2-6
d_gene: NA
abundance: once
CDR3nt: TGTGCCAGCAGCCGGACCTCTGGGGCCAACGTCCTGACTTTC
CDR3aa: CASSRTSGANVLTF

v_gene: TRBV2
j_gene: TRBJ1-4
d_gene: NA
abundance: NA
CDR3nt: TGTGCCAGCAGTGGAAGGGGCATTGGTAATGAAAAACTGTTTTTT
CDR3aa: CASSGRGIGNEKLFF

v_gene: TRBV5-1
j_gene: TRBJ1-2
d_gene: NA
abundance: once
CDR3nt: TGCGCCAGCAGCCGAACACCCCGGACAGCCTATGGCTACACCTTC
CDR3aa: CASSRTPRTAYGYTF

v_gene: TRBV30
j_gene: TRBJ1-5
d_gene: NA
abundance: NA
CDR3nt: TGTGCCTGGAGTGGCGGGGGGGGAAAGTTTCGGCCCCAGCATTTT
CDR3aa: CAWSGGGGKFRPQHF

v_gene: TRBV19
j_gene: TRBJ1-4
d_gene: NA
abundance: NA
CDR3nt: TGTGCCAGTAAAGGCACGGGTCTGTTTTTT
CDR3aa: CASKGTGLFF

v_gene: TRBV30
j_gene: TRBJ1-5
d_gene: NA
abundance: NA
CDR3nt: TGTGCCTGGGCAGGGACTCATAGCAATCAGCCCCAGCATTTT
CDR3aa: CAWAGTHSNQPQHF

v_gene: TRBV19
j_gene: TRBJ1-1
d_gene: TRBD1
abundance: NA
CDR3nt: TGTGCCAGTAGAAGCAACAGGGGCAGGAACACTGAAGCTTTCTTT
CDR3aa: CASRSNRGRNTEAFF

v_gene: TRBV10-3
j_gene: TRBJ1-1
d_gene: NA
abundance: NA
CDR3nt: TGTGCCATCCGTGAAGCACACCAGAACACTGAAGCTTTCTTT
CDR3aa: CAIREAHQNTEAFF